These 6 T cell receptor beta chains came from one sample sequenced in a study of blood T cell repertoires in COVID-19. Assay: immunoSEQ multiplex PCR; the TCRdb copy retains only in-frame clones and omits some. The table has approximately 200,000 clones, 85% seen once. The sequenced material came from PBMCs or T cells enriched from blood (not recorded which). Receptors originate from a middle-aged man who had recovered from COVID-19.

The chain carries TRBV6-5 and TRBJ1-2; 8 bases line up with TRBD1. Germline CDR1 and CDR2: MNHEY and SVGAGI. This CDR3 is 13 amino acids long. V trimming: 6 bases; J trimming: 4 bases; junction bases outside the gene matches: 4. The CDR3 spells CASRGGQAYGYTF. CDR3 sequence (DNA): TGTGCCAGCAGGGGGGGACAGGCCTATGGCTACACCTTC.

The chain recombines TRBV6-1 with TRBJ1-2, with TRBD1 as a possible D gene (5 bases). The germline CDR1 and CDR2 sequences are MNHNS and SASEGT. V was cut by 0 bases and J by 7 bases, with 15 bases left in between. CDR3 length: 15 amino acids. For the CDR3, the DNA is TGTGCCAGCAGTGAAGCGCCCCAGGGTATCTCTGGCTACACCTTC. This codes for CASSEAPQGISGYTF.

The table lists this clone with a few counts. The chain couples TRBV21-1 to TRBJ2-1; the D segment call TRBD2 is taken from the table without a DNA check. TRBV21-1 is classified as a pseudogene. CDR3 length: 14 amino acids. DNA for the CDR3: TGTGCCAGCGGGGAGCGGGCATCCTACAATGAGCAGTTCTTC. It yields the protein CASGERASYNEQFF.

Only a few counts were recorded for this clone. DNA for the CDR3: TGTGCCAGCTCTGAAATCGACAGCTCTGGAAACACCATATATTTT. As protein: CASSEIDSSGNTIYF. The gene calls are TRBV6-5 and TRBJ1-3; TRBD1 is a possible D gene (5 bases). This CDR3 spans 15 amino acids. V gave up 8 bases and J gave up 0 bases, with 14 bases separating them. Germline lookup yields CDR1 MNHEY and CDR2 SVGAGI.

This rearrangement joins TRBV27 to TRBJ2-1; D possibly corresponds to TRBD1 (6 bases). This CDR3 comprises 12 residues. Trimming took 8 bases from V and 10 from J, leaving 15 bases between them. Germline CDR1 is MNHEY and CDR2 is SMNVEV (reference sequence). The CDR3, as DNA: TGTGCCAGCCTTAACAGGGCAGGAGAGCAGTTCTTC. Its protein is CASLNRAGEQFF.

This chain joins TRBV9 and TRBJ1-1; D perhaps matches TRBD1 (5 bases). Germline V gene sequence: CDR1 SGDLS, CDR2 YYNGEE. This CDR3 is built from 15 residues. V dropped 4 bases and J dropped 9 bases, with 22 bases sitting between them. CDR3 DNA: TGTGCCAGCAGCACAGATTCCGGAGGGACGTCGAAAGCTTTCTTT. Its translation is CASSTDSGGTSKAFF.